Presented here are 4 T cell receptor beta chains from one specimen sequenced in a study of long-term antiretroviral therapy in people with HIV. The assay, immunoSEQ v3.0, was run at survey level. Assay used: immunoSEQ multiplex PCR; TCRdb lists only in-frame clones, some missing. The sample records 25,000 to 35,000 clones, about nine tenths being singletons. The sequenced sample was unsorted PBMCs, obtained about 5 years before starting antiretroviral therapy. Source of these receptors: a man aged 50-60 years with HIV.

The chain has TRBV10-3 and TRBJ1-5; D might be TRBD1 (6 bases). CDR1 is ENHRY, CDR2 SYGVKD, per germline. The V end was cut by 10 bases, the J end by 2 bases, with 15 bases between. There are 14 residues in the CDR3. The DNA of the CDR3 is TGTGCCACGTGGGGGGCAATTGGCAATCAGCCCCAGCATTTT. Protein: CATWGAIGNQPQHF.

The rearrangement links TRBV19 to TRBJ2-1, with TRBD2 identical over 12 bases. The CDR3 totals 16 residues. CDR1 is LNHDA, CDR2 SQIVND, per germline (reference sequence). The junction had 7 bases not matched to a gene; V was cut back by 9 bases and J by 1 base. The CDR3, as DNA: TGTGCCAGAAGAGGGACTAGCGGGTGGTCCTACAATGAGCAGTTCTTC. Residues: CARRGTSGWSYNEQFF.

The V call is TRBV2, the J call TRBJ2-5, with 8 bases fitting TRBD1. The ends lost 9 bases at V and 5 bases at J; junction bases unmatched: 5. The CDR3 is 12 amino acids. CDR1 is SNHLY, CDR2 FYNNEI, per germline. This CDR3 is CARRTGRETQYF. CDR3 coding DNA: TGTGCCAGGAGGACAGGGCGGGAGACCCAGTACTTC.

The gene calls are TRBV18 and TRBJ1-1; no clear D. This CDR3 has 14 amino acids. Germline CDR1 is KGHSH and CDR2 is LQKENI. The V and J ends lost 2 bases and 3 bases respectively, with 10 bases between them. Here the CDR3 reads CASSPTTRDTEAFF. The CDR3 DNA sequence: TGTGCCAGCTCACCAACGACCCGGGACACTGAAGCTTTCTTT.